What follows are 29 T cell receptor beta chains derived from one specimen sequenced in a study of T-cell memory formation after mild COVID-19 (dated by TCRdb to the early 2020s). Libraries were constructed by 5' RACE. TCRdb lists the instrument as Illumina NovaSeq 6000. TCRdb cleaned the public reads at Q25 with fastp, built clones with MiXCR and kept in-frame beta chains. Identical CDR3 proteins give one entry, which carries the most common genes and DNA. The sample table holds 300,000 to 400,000 distinct CDR3 sequences, of which around 15% were seen once. Approximately 21% of the sample belongs to the ten largest clones. The sequencing sample was made of PBMCs or a T cell subset sorted from them (not recorded which). The receptors here all came from a man younger than 30 who had mild COVID-19 (a few samples of this study predate the infection). The sample titles of this study are shuffled in the database, so cell type and time point are left out; the donor was told from shared clones.

This clonotype was counted a few times. The chain joins TRBV5-6 to TRBJ1-1; D is perhaps TRBD1 (5 bases). Germline V gene data show CDR1 as SGHDT and CDR2 as YYEEEE. V was shortened by 5 bases and J by 11 bases, with 28 bases between the two germline ends. The CDR3 is 16 residues long. As DNA, the CDR3 is TGTGCCAGCAGACCCAATGGGGCCGCAGGGTCTCTGGTGGCTTTCTTT. Translation: CASRPNGAAGSLVAFF.

This clonotype was seen a handful of times. The chain uses TRBV5-1 and TRBJ1-3; D is uncertain. The V gene's germline CDR1 is SGHRS and CDR2 YFSETQ. Trimming pared 4 bases from V and 0 bases from J, leaving 8 bases between. CDR3 length: 14 amino acids. CDR3 DNA sequence: TGCGCCAGCAGCCCACAAAGCTCTGGAAACACCATATATTTT. It encodes CASSPQSSGNTIYF.

This clonotype was counted a few times. The chain couples TRBV6-2 or TRBV6-3 to TRBJ2-2; tentative D call: TRBD1 (6 bases). The CDR3 contains 13 residues. Trimming shortened V by 10 bases and J by 4 bases, and 13 bases separated the two germline ends. Germline CDR1 is MNHEY and CDR2 is SVGEGT. CDR3 in DNA: TGTGCCACCGACAAGGGGGTCACCGGGGAGCTGTTTTTT. Protein: CATDKGVTGELFF.

This clonotype has only a few counts. The J gene is TRBJ2-2, the V gene TRBV6-6; D uncertain. Between the trimmed V and J ends, which lost 9 bases and 3 bases, there was a span of 11 bases. Germline CDR1 reads MNHNY; CDR2 reads SVGAGI (reference sequence). This CDR3 spans 13 amino acids. In nucleotides, the CDR3 is TGTGCCAGTATCGGGCCCTACACCGGGGAGCTGTTTTTT. This codes for CASIGPYTGELFF.

In its sample, this clonotype was seen a few times. The chain joins TRBV7-9 to TRBJ2-7; 13 bases are shared with TRBD2. J lost 3 bases, V lost 5 bases, and 10 bases had no gene match. The CDR3 has 17 residues. In germline, CDR1 is SEHNR, CDR2 FQNEAQ (reference sequence). This chain's CDR3 is CASSAGLAGIRNYEQYF. CDR3 nucleotides: TGTGCCAGCAGCGCGGGACTAGCGGGGATCAGAAACTACGAGCAGTACTTC.

Ten or more counts support this clonotype. CDR3 in amino acids: CASSLASDTEAFF. The CDR3 bases are TGCGCCAGCAGCTTGGCGTCGGACACTGAAGCTTTCTTT. The J gene is TRBJ1-1, the V gene TRBV5-1; D unresolved. Germline CDR1 reads SGHRS; CDR2 reads YFSETQ. Trimming took off 0 bases at V and 3 bases at J, with 6 bases between the two ends. This CDR3 comprises 13 residues.

This clonotype was detected many times. J is TRBJ1-6 and V is TRBV5-1, with 10 bases aligning to TRBD1. This CDR3 is 15 amino acids long. The germline V gene has CDR1 SGHRS and CDR2 YFSETQ. With 3 bases clipped from V and 9 bases from J, the junction kept 6 bases outside the gene matches. Here the CDR3 reads CASSYSGTGASPLHF. The CDR3 region has the DNA TGCGCCAGCAGCTACTCCGGGACAGGGGCTTCACCCCTCCACTTT.

This clonotype showed up many times. The chain joins TRBV5-6 to TRBJ2-3, with no clear D. The CDR3 has 13 residues. The germline gives CDR1 SGHDT, CDR2 YYEEEE. Trimming pared 3 bases from V and 2 bases from J, leaving 7 bases between. The CDR3 is CASSSWATDTQYF. CDR3 bases: TGTGCCAGCAGCTCTTGGGCCACAGATACGCAGTATTTT. Based on the CDR3 plus reference TRBV5-6 and TRBJ2-3, the full variable domain is DAGVTQSPTHLIKTRGQQVTLRCSPKSGHDTVSWYQQALGQGPQFIFQYYEEEERQRGNFPDRFSGHQFPNYSSELNVNALLLGDSALYLCASSSWATDTQYFGPGTRLTVL.

The chain couples TRBV6-1 to TRBJ1-5; D not certain. The CDR3 totals 12 residues. V was trimmed by 3 bases and J by 7 bases, leaving 7 bases between them. Germline V gene sequence: CDR1 MNHNS, CDR2 SASEGT. The CDR3 is CASSDGGQPQHF. The CDR3 DNA sequence: TGTGCCAGCAGTGACGGCGGACAGCCCCAGCATTTT.

The table lists this clonotype with a few counts. V is TRBV5-5 and J is TRBJ2-1; possibly TRBD1 or TRBD2 for D (5 bases each). V shed 0 bases and J shed 5 bases, with 12 bases lying between them. There are 15 residues in the CDR3. The germline gives CDR1 SGHKS, CDR2 YYEKEE (reference sequence). The CDR3 reads CASSLVQGVHNEQFF. DNA of the CDR3: TGTGCCAGCAGCTTGGTCCAGGGAGTTCACAATGAGCAGTTCTTC.

V is TRBV2 and J is TRBJ2-4; D is possibly TRBD1 (6 bases). Germline assignment: CDR1 SNHLY and CDR2 FYNNEI. The length of the CDR3 is 12 residues. The germline V and J ends were trimmed by 3 bases and 8 bases, with 8 bases remaining between them. The CDR3 sequence is CASSDEGDIQYF. The CDR3 nucleotides are TGTGCCAGCAGTGACGAGGGGGACATTCAGTACTTC.

This chain joins TRBV4-1 and TRBJ1-5; D is unresolved. The CDR3 consists of 14 residues. V was clipped by 1 base and J by 4 bases, with 8 bases between them. Germline V lookup: CDR1 MGHRA, CDR2 YSYEKL. DNA of the CDR3: TGCGCCAGCAGCCAAGGTCTCGGGAATCAGCCCCAGCATTTT. It translates to CASSQGLGNQPQHF.

This clonotype was found a few times. This chain links TRBV7-6 with TRBJ1-1; TRBD1 agrees at 7 bases. The CDR3 contains 14 residues. V was pared by 6 bases and J by 1 base, with 5 bases of the junction left unmatched. Per the germline V gene, CDR1 is SGHVS and CDR2 is FNYEAQ. In DNA, the CDR3 is TGTGCCAGCAGGGAGGGACAGAGGAACACTGAAGCTTTCTTT. Translation: CASREGQRNTEAFF.

This clonotype was counted a few times. The chain uses TRBV20-1 and TRBJ2-3; D tentatively reads TRBD1 or TRBD2 (5 bases each). V was trimmed by 6 bases and J by 4 bases, leaving 17 bases between them. The germline V gene encodes CDR1 DFQATT and CDR2 SNEGSKA (reference sequence). There are 14 residues in the CDR3. The CDR3 DNA reads as TGCAGTGCGATCCCGGGACCACACCCAGATACGCAGTATTTT. Its protein product is CSAIPGPHPDTQYF.

This clonotype was detected a few times. This sequence joins TRBV4-2 and TRBJ2-4; 11 bases line up with TRBD1. V lost 1 base to trimming and J lost 2 bases; unmatched junction nucleotides: 7. Germline assignment: CDR1 LGHNA and CDR2 YNFKEQ. The CDR3 is 18 amino acids. The CDR3 loop is CASSQGDRGGISKNIQYF. The CDR3 region has the DNA TGTGCCAGCAGCCAAGGGGACAGGGGGGGAATTTCCAAAAACATTCAGTACTTC.

J is TRBJ2-3 and V is TRBV5-4, with no clear D. The germline V and J ends were trimmed by 4 bases and 2 bases, with 11 bases remaining between them. This CDR3 contains 14 residues. Germline V gene sequence: CDR1 SGHNT, CDR2 YYREEE (reference sequence). CDR3 in amino acids: CASSGWADTDTQYF. The DNA for the CDR3 is TGTGCCAGCAGCGGGTGGGCGGACACAGATACGCAGTATTTT.

In this sample, this clonotype is medium-sized. The chain carries TRBV6-4 and TRBJ2-1; 10 positions agree with TRBD2. CDR1 is MRHNA, CDR2 SNTAGT, per germline. V was clipped by 0 bases and J by 7 bases; unmatched bases: 3. This CDR3 region has 15 residues. CDR3 sequence reads: CASSDSSGGANEQFF. CDR3 sequence (DNA): TGTGCCAGCAGTGACTCGAGCGGGGGGGCAAATGAGCAGTTCTTC.

This clonotype was seen a few times. The chain uses TRBV28 and TRBJ1-2; D is undetermined. The CDR3 contains 13 residues. V lost 6 bases and J 4 bases, leaving 12 bases between the germline ends. CDR1 and CDR2 from the germline V gene are MDHEN and SYDVKM. The CDR3 loop is CASRSTDTYGYTF. The CDR3 bases are TGTGCCAGCAGGTCGACCGACACCTATGGCTACACCTTC.

This chain connects TRBV3-1 to TRBJ1-1; D is possibly TRBD1 (5 bases). V shed 0 bases and J shed 10 bases, with 18 bases lying between them. Germline CDR1 and CDR2: LGHDT and YNNKEL (reference sequence). The CDR3 has 15 amino acids. CDR3 amino acids: CASSQDWQGTGRAFF. In DNA, the CDR3 is TGTGCCAGCAGCCAAGATTGGCAGGGCACCGGCCGAGCTTTCTTT.

The rearrangement links TRBV4-1 to TRBJ1-5; maybe TRBD1 (6 bases). V was clipped by 1 base and J by 3 bases, with 10 bases between them. The CDR3 has 15 residues. The germline V gene encodes CDR1 MGHRA and CDR2 YSYEKL. CDR3 protein: CASSQVRQDNQPQHF. DNA for the CDR3: TGCGCCAGCAGCCAAGTGCGACAGGACAATCAGCCCCAGCATTTT.

This clonotype was counted a few times. The rearrangement uses TRBV13 and TRBJ2-5, with TRBD2 as a possible D gene (5 bases). The germline gives CDR1 PRHDT, CDR2 FYEKMQ (reference sequence). The V end lost 4 bases, the J end lost 0 bases, and 12 bases lay between the germline ends. The CDR3 contains 15 residues. The CDR3 protein is CASSSEGGYQETQYF. The DNA of the CDR3 is TGTGCCAGCAGCTCAGAAGGCGGGTACCAAGAGACCCAGTACTTC.

A single count supports this clonotype. The rearrangement links TRBV20-1 to TRBJ2-1; 9 nucleotides line up with TRBD1. This CDR3 has 15 residues. Germline V gene sequence: CDR1 DFQATT, CDR2 SNEGSKA (reference sequence). Losses at the gene ends were 2 bases for V and 1 base for J; bases not matched to a gene: 3. The CDR3 spells CSARPGTGSYNEQFF. CDR3 in DNA: TGCAGTGCTAGACCGGGGACAGGGTCCTACAATGAGCAGTTCTTC.

With respect to this clonotype: This may arise from a read error, as a much more abundant clone is one base away. The V call is TRBV10-3, the J call TRBJ2-1; 7 bases match TRBD2. J gave up 5 bases and V 10 bases, and 8 bases lay outside the gene matches. The CDR3 covers 13 residues. The germline gives CDR1 ENHRY, CDR2 SYGVKD. CDR3 amino acids: CATLAVGNNEQFF. The CDR3 DNA reads TGTGCCACCCTAGCGGTGGGTAACAATGAGCAGTTCTTC.

This clonotype was detected many times. The J gene is TRBJ2-7, the V gene TRBV7-7, with 8 bases identical to TRBD1. The germline CDR1 and CDR2 sequences are SSHAT and FNYEAQ (reference sequence). J lost 2 bases, V lost 3 bases, and 6 bases had no gene match. The CDR3 has 15 residues. CDR3 in DNA: TGTGCCAGCAGCTTCGGACAGGGAGATACCTACGAGCAGTACTTC. Translated, it gives CASSFGQGDTYEQYF.

This clonotype was recorded a few times. CDR3 region: CASSQDFRDELFF. CDR3 coding DNA: TGTGCCAGCAGCCAAGATTTCCGGGACGAGCTGTTTTTT. The V gene is TRBV4-2, the J gene TRBJ1-4; perhaps TRBD1 as D (5 bases). V gave up 0 bases and J gave up 14 bases, with 13 bases separating them. The CDR3 has 13 amino acids. CDR1 is LGHNA, CDR2 YNFKEQ, per germline.

This clonotype was observed a few times. CDR3 in DNA: TGTGCCAGCAGCCAACAGCAAGGTGGCGGTGAAGCTTTCTTT. Residues: CASSQQQGGGEAFF. The V call is TRBV7-9, the J call TRBJ1-1, with no clear D. The germline V gene has CDR1 SEHNR and CDR2 FQNEAQ (reference sequence). V lost 5 bases to trimming and J lost 7 bases, with 17 bases between them. The CDR3 is 14 residues long.

V and J are TRBV7-6 and TRBJ2-7; 7 nucleotides agree with TRBD1. V was pared by 5 bases and J by 2 bases, with 9 bases of the junction left unmatched. CDR3 size: 15 residues. Germline lookup yields CDR1 SGHVS and CDR2 FNYEAQ. CDR3 loop: CASSHAPGQTYEQYF. DNA for the CDR3: TGTGCCAGCAGCCATGCCCCGGGACAGACCTACGAGCAGTACTTC. The full variable domain, in which reference TRBV7-6 and TRBJ2-7 provide the parts outside the CDR3, is GAGVSQSPRYKVTKRGQDVALRCDPISGHVSLYWYRQALGQGPEFLTYFNYEAQQDKSGLPNDRFSAERPEGSISTLTIQRTEQRDSAMYRCASSHAPGQTYEQYFGPGTRLTVT.

This clonotype was seen only a few times. The chain couples TRBV7-2 to TRBJ1-2; 8 bases fit TRBD1. The CDR3 is made up of 14 amino acids. Germline V gene lookup returns CDR1 SGHTA and CDR2 FQGNSA. V trimming: 3 bases; J trimming: 2 bases; junction bases outside the gene matches: 2. CDR3 DNA sequence: TGTGCCAGCAGCTTCCGGGACAGGAACTATGGCTACACCTTC. It specifies CASSFRDRNYGYTF. Using reference TRBV7-2 and TRBJ1-2 for the parts outside the CDR3, the full variable domain is GAGVSQSPSNKVTEKGKDVELRCDPISGHTALYWYRQSLGQGLEFLIYFQGNSAPDKSGLPSDRFSAERTGGSVSTLTIQRTQQEDSAVYLCASSFRDRNYGYTFGSGTRLTVV.

This clonotype was recorded at least ten times. In DNA, the CDR3 is TGTGCCAGCCGACCGGGACACCAAGAGACCCAGTACTTC. Its protein is CASRPGHQETQYF. The J gene is TRBJ2-5, the V gene TRBV7-2; the D gene could be TRBD1 or TRBD2 (5 bases each). The germline V and J ends were trimmed by 8 bases and 0 bases, with 10 bases remaining between them. The CDR3 has 13 residues. Germline CDR1 SGHTA, CDR2 FQGNSA. The whole variable domain, remainder taken from reference TRBV7-2 and TRBJ2-5, is GAGVSQSPSNKVTEKGKDVELRCDPISGHTALYWYRQSLGQGLEFLIYFQGNSAPDKSGLPSDRFSAERTGGSVSTLTIQRTQQEDSAVYLCASRPGHQETQYFGPGTRLLVL.